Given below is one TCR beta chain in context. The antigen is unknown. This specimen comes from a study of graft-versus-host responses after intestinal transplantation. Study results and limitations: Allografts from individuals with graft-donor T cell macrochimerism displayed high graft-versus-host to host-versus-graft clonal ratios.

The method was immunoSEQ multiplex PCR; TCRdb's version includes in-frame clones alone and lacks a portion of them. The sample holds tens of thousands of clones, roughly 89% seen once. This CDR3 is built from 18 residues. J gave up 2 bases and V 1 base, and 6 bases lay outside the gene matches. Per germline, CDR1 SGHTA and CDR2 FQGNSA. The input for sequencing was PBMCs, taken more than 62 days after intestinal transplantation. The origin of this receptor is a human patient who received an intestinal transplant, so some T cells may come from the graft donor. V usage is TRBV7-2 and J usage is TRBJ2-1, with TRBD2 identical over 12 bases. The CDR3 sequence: CASSLVGLAGGTYNEQFF. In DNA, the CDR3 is TGTGCCAGCAGCTTAGTCGGGCTAGCGGGGGGGACCTACAATGAGCAGTTCTTC.